Below are 18 T cell receptor beta chains sequenced from a single sample in a study of blood T cell repertoires in COVID-19. Assay: immunoSEQ multiplex PCR; the TCRdb copy retains only in-frame clones and omits some. In the table there are around 210,000 clones, 70% to 85% of which are singletons. The sequenced sample consisted of peripheral blood. Receptors originate from a woman older than 75 with COVID-19, enrolled during active disease.

This sequence joins TRBV7-8 and TRBJ2-7; perhaps TRBD2 as D (7 bases). The CDR3 is made up of 18 amino acids. CDR1 SGHVS and CDR2 FQNEAQ come from the germline V gene. The ends were cut back, 3 bases at V and 4 bases at J, with 25 bases in the middle. CDR3 protein: CASSFSSGVGGAGYEQYF. The CDR3, as DNA: TGTGCCAGCAGCTTTAGCTCGGGAGTAGGGGGGGCTGGGTACGAGCAGTACTTC.

As DNA, the CDR3 is TGTGCCAGCAGCCCAAGGACAGGGGAGAAGGAAAAACTGTTTTTT. Encoded protein: CASSPRTGEKEKLFF. The rearrangement uses TRBV9 and TRBJ1-4, with 9 bases that match TRBD1. Losses at the gene ends were 4 bases for V and 8 bases for J; bases not matched to a gene: 9. Per the germline V gene, CDR1 is SGDLS and CDR2 is YYNGEE. The CDR3 totals 15 residues.

This chain uses TRBV18 with TRBJ2-1; 9 bases line up with TRBD2. The junction had 12 bases not matched to a gene; V was cut back by 6 bases and J by 6 bases. CDR3 length: 16 residues. Germline assignment: CDR1 KGHSH and CDR2 LQKENI. CDR3 coding DNA: TGTGCCAGCTCCCGCGGCGGGGGGGCGGAACTCAATGAGCAGTTCTTC. The encoded protein is CASSRGGGAELNEQFF.

The gene calls are TRBV21-1 and TRBJ1-5; the listed D gene, TRBD1, was not tested against the DNA. TRBV21-1 is a pseudogene locus. CDR3 length equals 13 residues. The chain's CDR3 is CASRGRGNQPQHF. Here the CDR3 DNA reads TGTGCCAGCAGGGGCAGGGGCAATCAGCCCCAGCATTTT.

CDR3 protein: CAISELIYEQYF. As DNA, the CDR3 is TGTGCCATCAGTGAGCTAATCTACGAGCAGTACTTC. The chain couples TRBV10-3 to TRBJ2-7; D gene unclear. Per the germline V gene, CDR1 is ENHRY and CDR2 is SYGVKD. The V gene lost 2 bases and the J gene lost 3 bases, with 5 bases spanning the gap. CDR3 length: 12 amino acids.

This clone was found a few times. V and J are TRBV19 and TRBJ2-3, with 8 bases matching TRBD1. The CDR3 runs 14 residues. Looked up from germline, CDR1 is LNHDA and CDR2 is SQIVND (reference sequence). V was pared by 4 bases and J by 5 bases, with 5 bases of the junction left unmatched. CDR3 amino acids: CASSSQQGVDTQYF. In DNA, the CDR3 is TGTGCCAGTAGTAGTCAACAGGGGGTAGATACGCAGTATTTT. Looking up the rest from reference TRBV19 and TRBJ2-3 gives the full variable domain: DGGITQSPKYLFRKEGQNVTLSCEQNLNHDAMYWYRQDPGQGLRLIYYSQIVNDFQKGDIAEGYSVSREKKESFPLTVTSAQKNPTAFYLCASSSQQGVDTQYFGPGTRLTVL.

This chain uses TRBV28 with TRBJ2-2; TRBD1 aligns across 10 bases. CDR3 size: 15 residues. Per germline, CDR1 MDHEN and CDR2 SYDVKM. The V segment lost 6 bases and the J segment 5 bases; nucleotides outside the gene matches: 6. The CDR3 loop reads CASRPDRGRTGELFF. The CDR3 DNA reads as TGTGCCAGCAGACCGGACAGGGGGAGGACCGGGGAGCTGTTTTTT. The full variable domain, its missing parts supplied by reference TRBV28 and TRBJ2-2, is DVKVTQSSRYLVKRTGEKVFLECVQDMDHENMFWYRQDPGLGLRLIYFSYDVKMKEKGDIPEGYSVSREKKERFSLILESASTNQTSMYLCASRPDRGRTGELFFGEGSRLTVL.

The CDR3, as DNA: TGTGCCAGCAGTGAATTAGTTACCCAGCCCCAGCATTTT. It translates to CASSELVTQPQHF. The rearrangement uses TRBV6-1 and TRBJ1-5; the D is unclear. Per germline, CDR1 MNHNS and CDR2 SASEGT. The CDR3 has 13 amino acids. With 2 bases removed from V and 7 bases from J, the gap between germline ends came to 9 bases.

This clone was seen more than once but under ten times. The V call is TRBV7-9, the J call TRBJ1-2, with 8 nucleotides matching TRBD1. CDR1 and CDR2 from the germline V gene are SEHNR and FQNEAQ (reference sequence). This CDR3 has 14 residues. J lost 4 bases, V lost 5 bases, and 6 bases had no gene match. The CDR3 DNA reads as TGTGCCAGCAGCCCCGGGACAGGCGCCTATGGCTACACCTTC. Amino acid sequence: CASSPGTGAYGYTF.

The genes are TRBV5-1 and TRBJ1-3, with D hard to call. Germline CDR1 SGHRS, CDR2 YFSETQ. CDR3 length equals 18 residues. Trimming took off 0 bases at V and 0 bases at J, with 16 bases between the two ends. The CDR3 DNA sequence: TGCGCCAGCAGCTTGGAGGGAGGGCATTGGAGCTCTGGAAACACCATATATTTT. Residues: CASSLEGGHWSSGNTIYF.

The V call is TRBV5-1, the J call TRBJ1-1; D remains unclear. With 0 bases removed from V and 8 bases from J, the gap between germline ends came to 11 bases. CDR1 is SGHRS and CDR2 is YFSETQ in the germline V gene. CDR3 length: 13 amino acids. CDR3 region: CASSLGGPNEAFF. In DNA, the CDR3 is TGCGCCAGCAGCTTGGGCGGGCCAAACGAAGCTTTCTTT.

The gene calls are TRBV6-5 and TRBJ2-7; 7 bases are shared with TRBD1. This CDR3 has 13 amino acids. Germline CDR1 MNHEY, CDR2 SVGAGI. V gave up 5 bases and J gave up 2 bases; unmatched junction bases: 3. This CDR3 reads CASSRGQTYEQYF. CDR3 sequence (DNA): TGTGCCAGCAGTAGGGGACAGACCTACGAGCAGTACTTC.

This chain connects TRBV9 to TRBJ2-7, with a weak D call TRBD1 (6 bases). The CDR3 contains 15 residues. V lost 2 bases, J lost 0 bases, and 12 bases lay in between. In germline, CDR1 is SGDLS, CDR2 YYNGEE. The CDR3, as DNA: TGTGCCAGCAGCGTTGGACCGACAGGCTCCTACGAGCAGTACTTC. This codes for CASSVGPTGSYEQYF.

The chain links TRBV2 to TRBJ1-2; D remains ambiguous. V lost 8 bases and J lost 2, with 9 bases in between. Germline CDR1 and CDR2: SNHLY and FYNNEI. The CDR3 spans 12 residues. CDR3 residues: CASGRTNYGYTF. The DNA for the CDR3 is TGTGCCAGCGGTAGAACCAACTATGGCTACACCTTC.

This clone was counted only a few times. The CDR3 sequence is CASSVTSLVANNEQFF. The CDR3, as DNA: TGTGCCAGCAGTGTAACCTCCCTCGTAGCTAACAATGAGCAGTTCTTC. The gene calls are TRBV25-1 and TRBJ2-1; D is unresolved. The CDR3 contains 16 residues. The V end was cut by 4 bases, the J end by 5 bases, with 18 bases between. Germline lookup yields CDR1 MGHDK and CDR2 SYGVNS.

CDR3 loop: CASNRSRRNSPLHF. CDR3 DNA: TGTGCCAGCAACAGGAGCCGGAGAAATTCACCCCTCCACTTT. The gene calls are TRBV28 and TRBJ1-6; D may be TRBD1 (5 bases). V was shortened by 7 bases and J by 7 bases, with 14 bases between the two germline ends. The CDR3 has 14 amino acids. The V gene's germline CDR1 is MDHEN and CDR2 SYDVKM.

This clone was found a few times. The junction departs from the called germline gene at one end, perhaps through a read error. This sequence joins TRBV4-1 and TRBJ1-2, with 9 bases identical to TRBD1. Germline V gene lookup returns CDR1 MGHRA and CDR2 YSYEKL. The CDR3 length is 15 residues. The CDR3 bases are TGCGCCAGCAGCCAACCGACAGGGGGGTTCTATGTCTACACCTTC. Its translation: CASSQPTGGFYVYTF.

The CDR3 DNA reads TGTGCCAGCAGCCAGGGGACAGGGACTAATTCACCCCTCCACTTT. Translating it yields CASSQGTGTNSPLHF. This chain links TRBV5-8 with TRBJ1-6, with 9 bases fitting TRBD1. The CDR3 is 15 residues long. The J segment lost 6 bases and the V segment lost 4 bases, leaving 5 bases of the junction unmatched. The germline V gene encodes CDR1 SGHTS and CDR2 YDEGEE.